The sequence of this T cell receptor beta chain was determined in a study of T-cell reconstitution after alpha-beta-depleted transplantation in children. A remark on this clonotype: Its antigen is unknown.

Construction of the TCRbeta library involved unique molecular identifiers. TCRdb redid the calling of the PCR reads with MiXCR, one entry per CDR3 protein. The sample has hundreds of thousands of distinct CDR3 sequences, 10% to 15% seen once; the top ten hold about 2.2%. Study-wide points: About two months after transplant, alpha-beta T cells reportedly came from several hundred expanded graft clones.

This CDR3 is built from 16 residues. CDR1 and CDR2 from the germline V gene are DFQATT and SNEGSKA (reference sequence). Trimming pared 0 bases from V and 4 bases from J, leaving 16 bases between. The source of this sequence is a male patient under 18 who had a stem cell transplant for acute myeloid leukemia, so the T cells may come from the graft donor. Material: PBMCs, mostly from graft donor cells, obtained 360 days after TCRalphabeta/CD19-depleted stem cell transplant. The V and J genes are TRBV20-1 and TRBJ1-5; no clear D. In DNA form, the CDR3 reads TGCAGTGCTAGAGATAGGGCGGCATCGGATAATCAGCCCCAGCATTTT. As protein: CSARDRAASDNQPQHF.